Below, 5 T cell receptor beta chains from the same sample are listed, as sequenced in a study of long-term antiretroviral therapy in people with HIV. The assay, immunoSEQ v3.0, was run at survey level. Clones were sequenced by immunoSEQ multiplex PCR, and TCRdb holds only the in-frame ones, with some missing. The repertoire includes about 24,000 clones, 80% to 85% of them detected once, and about 15% sits in the top ten. The sequenced sample was unsorted PBMCs, obtained around 4.2 years after starting antiretroviral therapy. Source of these receptors: a man aged 30-40 years with HIV.

The sample holds one count of this clone. The CDR3: CAISDPAGPNTEAFF. The CDR3 bases are TGTGCCATCAGTGACCCGGCAGGCCCGAACACTGAAGCTTTCTTT. The chain recombines TRBV10-3 with TRBJ1-1, with D hard to call. The V end lost 3 bases, the J end lost 1 base, and 12 bases lay between the germline ends. CDR1 and CDR2 (germline): ENHRY, SYGVKD. CDR3 size: 15 residues.

The V gene is TRBV27, the J gene TRBJ2-1, with D hard to call. The V gene lost 6 bases and the J gene lost 4 bases, with 16 bases spanning the gap. Per germline, CDR1 MNHEY and CDR2 SMNVEV (reference sequence). The CDR3 length is 15 residues. This CDR3 reads CASSLQDPLYNEQFF. The DNA for the CDR3 is TGTGCCAGCAGCCTCCAGGACCCATTATACAATGAGCAGTTCTTC.

This chain connects TRBV30 to TRBJ1-5, with 7 positions matching TRBD1. Germline V gene data show CDR1 as GTSNPN and CDR2 as SVGIG (reference sequence). The CDR3 extends over 13 amino acids. J was trimmed by 5 bases and V by 3 bases; bases with no gene match: 4. The CDR3 region has the DNA TGTGCCTGGAGCCGGCAGGGGGATCAGCCCCAGCATTTT. Translation: CAWSRQGDQPQHF.

This clone was recorded once. This rearrangement joins TRBV29-1 to TRBJ1-5; D unresolved. This CDR3 spans 14 amino acids. CDR1 and CDR2 (germline): SQVTM, ANQGSEA. V shed 0 bases and J shed 0 bases, with 6 bases lying between them. This CDR3 is CSVEDLHSNQPQHF. The CDR3 DNA sequence: TGCAGCGTTGAAGATCTACATAGCAATCAGCCCCAGCATTTT.

This chain connects TRBV18 to TRBJ2-1, with a tentative D call TRBD2 (6 bases). The CDR3 is made up of 17 amino acids. Trimming removed 0 bases at V and 3 bases at J, with 15 bases between. CDR1 is KGHSH, CDR2 LQKENI, per germline. In DNA, the CDR3 is TGTGCCAGCTCACCACCGTCGGCCGGGGGTAACTACAATGAGCAGTTCTTC. It codes for CASSPPSAGGNYNEQFF.